The clone carrying this TCR beta chain has only one observation. Its antigen is undetermined. Profiled with immunoSEQ multiplex PCR; TCRdb holds only in-frame clones, not every one. The sample lists 150,000 to 200,000 clones, around nine tenths seen once, with less than 3% in the top ten. This sample is part of a study of T cell responses to AZD1222 COVID-19 vaccine. This CDR3 has 13 amino acids. V was trimmed by 6 bases and J by 7 bases, leaving 12 bases between them. The germline V gene has CDR1 MRHNA and CDR2 SNTAGT. Study results and caveats: The donor group comprised mostly white British people and more females; the analysis possibly underestimated clonal diversity. Once two AZD1222 doses were given, Spike-specific TCR breadth and depth went up. At baseline, just five to seven AZD1222 recipients tested seropositive. CD4 TCRs covered the whole spike, strongest at regions 160-218 and 743-854.

The chain couples TRBV6-4 to TRBJ2-2, with D maybe TRBD2 (5 bases). The sequencing here drew on peripheral blood, taken on day 0 of AZD1222 vaccination. The TCR comes from an adult in good health. In nucleotides, the CDR3 is TGTGCCAGCAGCGGGGAGATGGGCGGGGAGCTGTTTTTT. As protein: CASSGEMGGELFF.